Below, one TCR beta chain is given with its context. Its antigen is not identified. TCRdb called the RT-PCR reads again in MiXCR, with one record for every CDR3 protein. The table records roughly 550,000 distinct CDR3 sequences, under 30% of them present only once. The data stem from a study of response to subunit inactivated influenza vaccine. Study-wide findings and caveats: Authors suggested each seasonal flu vaccination may recruit only limited numbers of new T cells.

The sample also formed part of further work on T cells expressing NK-cell markers. That report adds: In generating TCR beta cDNA, 5'RACE template switching with UMIs was used. Seven HCMV-seropositive donors and one seronegative donor made up the eight sequenced donors. Topping the CD3+CD56-NKG2C+ fraction as well were these clonotypes, in a few donors.

The material was CD4+ T cells sorted from PBMCs, obtained 11 to 12 days after vaccination. This clonotype was obtained from a man aged 45-60 years who received an inactivated influenza vaccine.

The CDR3 sequence: CASRATGKGGYTF. DNA of the CDR3: TGTGCCAGCAGGGCCACAGGGAAAGGCGGCTACACCTTC. The V and J genes are TRBV19 and TRBJ1-2; maybe TRBD1 (6 bases). The germline V and J ends were trimmed by 9 bases and 8 bases, with 19 bases remaining between them. This CDR3 is 13 amino acids long. Germline values: CDR1 LNHDA, CDR2 SQIVND (reference sequence).